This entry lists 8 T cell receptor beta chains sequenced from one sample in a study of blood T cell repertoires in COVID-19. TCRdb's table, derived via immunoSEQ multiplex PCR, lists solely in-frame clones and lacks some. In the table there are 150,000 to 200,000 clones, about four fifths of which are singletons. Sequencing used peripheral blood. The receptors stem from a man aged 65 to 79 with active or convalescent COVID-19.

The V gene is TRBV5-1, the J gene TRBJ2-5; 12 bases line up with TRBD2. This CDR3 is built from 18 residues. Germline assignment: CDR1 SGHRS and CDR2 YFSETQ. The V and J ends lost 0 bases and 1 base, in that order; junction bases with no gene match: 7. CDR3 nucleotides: TGCGCCAGCAGCTTGGTGGCTAGCGGGAGGGGAATCCAAGAGACCCAGTACTTC. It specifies CASSLVASGRGIQETQYF.

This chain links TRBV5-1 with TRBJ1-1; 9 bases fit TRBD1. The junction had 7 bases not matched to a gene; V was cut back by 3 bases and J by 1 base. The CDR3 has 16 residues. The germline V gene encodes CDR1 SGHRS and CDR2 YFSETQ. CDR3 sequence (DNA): TGCGCCAGCAGCTCCCAGGGACAGGGAACGAACACTGAAGCTTTCTTT. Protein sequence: CASSSQGQGTNTEAFF.

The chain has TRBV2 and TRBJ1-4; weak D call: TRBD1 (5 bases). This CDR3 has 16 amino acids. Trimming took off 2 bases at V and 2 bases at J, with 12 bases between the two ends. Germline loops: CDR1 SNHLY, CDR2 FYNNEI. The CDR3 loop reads CASSESPGGTNEKLFF. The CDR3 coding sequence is TGTGCCAGCAGTGAATCCCCGGGGGGGACTAATGAAAAACTGTTTTTT.

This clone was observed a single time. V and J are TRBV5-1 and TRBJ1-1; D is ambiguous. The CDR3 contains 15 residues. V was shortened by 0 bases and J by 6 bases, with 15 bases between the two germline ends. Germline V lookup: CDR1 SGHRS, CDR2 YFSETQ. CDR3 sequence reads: CASSLGGSLVSEAFF. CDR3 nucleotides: TGCGCCAGCAGCTTGGGTGGGAGCCTGGTGTCTGAAGCTTTCTTT.

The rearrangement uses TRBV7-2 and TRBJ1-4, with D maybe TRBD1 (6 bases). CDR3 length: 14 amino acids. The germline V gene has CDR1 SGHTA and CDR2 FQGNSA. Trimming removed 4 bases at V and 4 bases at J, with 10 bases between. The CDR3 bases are TGTGCCAGCAGCTCAGGACAGTATAATGAAAAACTGTTTTTT. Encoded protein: CASSSGQYNEKLFF.

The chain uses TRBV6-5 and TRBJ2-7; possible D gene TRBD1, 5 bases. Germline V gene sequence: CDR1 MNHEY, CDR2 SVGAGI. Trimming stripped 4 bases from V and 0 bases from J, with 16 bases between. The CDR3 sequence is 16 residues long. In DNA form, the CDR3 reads TGTGCCAGCAGTTCCCAACAGGTGCTGCACTCCTACGAGCAGTACTTC. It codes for CASSSQQVLHSYEQYF.

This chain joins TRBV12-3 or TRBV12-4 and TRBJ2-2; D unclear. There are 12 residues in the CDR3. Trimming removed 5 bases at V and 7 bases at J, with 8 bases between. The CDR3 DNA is TGTGCCAGCAGTCTTGTATTCGGGGAGCTGTTTTTT. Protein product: CASSLVFGELFF.

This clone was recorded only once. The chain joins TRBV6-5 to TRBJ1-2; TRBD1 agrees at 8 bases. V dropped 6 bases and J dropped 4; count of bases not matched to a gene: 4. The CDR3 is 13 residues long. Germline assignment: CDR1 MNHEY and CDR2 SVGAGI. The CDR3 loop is CASRAGTGYGYTF. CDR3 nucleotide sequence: TGTGCCAGCAGGGCCGGGACAGGCTATGGCTACACCTTC.